The entry below gives a single TCR beta chain sequence along with its context. Its antigen is not identified. Germline V CDR1 and CDR2: SGHRS, YFSETQ. The CDR3 is 15 residues long. V was clipped by 3 bases and J by 4 bases, with 14 bases between them. Assay runs were performed at deep level. Profiled with immunoSEQ multiplex PCR; TCRdb holds only in-frame clones, not every one. The repertoire holds approximately 110,000 clones, with about 70% as singletons. This sample is drawn from a study of shared clonotypes between healthy human individuals. In the study overall: For every donor, three CD4 naive, three CD4 memory, two CD8 naive and one CD8 memory plates were used.

The study's findings and limits: Researchers sampled only blood; tissue repertoires likely differ. There were few donors, and this limited the genetic and exposure-history diversity represented.

The gene calls are TRBV5-1 and TRBJ2-1; D ambiguous. The sample comprised memory CD8+ T cells sorted from blood. The subset here: CD45RO+ cells pooled with CCR7-negative TemRA cells. The clonotype originates from a woman aged 30 to 39 in good health. Here the CDR3 reads CASSSVRSDYNEQFF. The CDR3 DNA sequence: TGCGCCAGCAGCTCGGTCCGTTCGGATTACAATGAGCAGTTCTTC.